The sequence of this TCR beta chain was determined in a study of T cells after yellow fever vaccination. Making TCR cDNA involved 5'RACE template switching, which added UMIs and a universal primer site. Using its own MiXCR run on the 5' RACE reads, TCRdb lists one record per CDR3 protein. This sample has approximately 350,000 distinct CDR3 sequences, with about 9.9% found just once. This clonotype was picked up a small number of times. Its cognate antigen is unknown. The V end lost 0 bases, the J end lost 1 base, and 7 bases lay between the germline ends. Per the germline V gene, CDR1 is SGHRS and CDR2 is YFSETQ. The CDR3 runs 14 residues. Study-level results: Researchers noted that a small share of clonotypes showed up in both CD4 and CD8 compartments. At under 98% for CD4 and about 91% for CD8, most primary-vaccination clones showed up again after the booster.

This chain uses TRBV5-1 with TRBJ2-5; D uncertain. The sample in question was PBMCs, obtained on the day of the first yellow fever vaccination. The sequence derives from a man between 18 and 29 years old who received the YFV17D yellow fever vaccine. The CDR3 loop reads CASSLGRFQETQYF. CDR3 in DNA: TGCGCCAGCAGCTTGGGTCGTTTCCAAGAGACCCAGTACTTC. Combining the CDR3 with reference TRBV5-1 and TRBJ2-5 gives the whole variable domain KAGVTQTPRYLIKTRGQQVTLSCSPISGHRSVSWYQQTPGQGLQFLFEYFSETQRNKGNFPGRFSGRQFSNSRSEMNVSTLELGDSALYLCASSLGRFQETQYFGPGTRLLVL.